The 26 T cell receptor beta chains listed next were all sequenced from one sample in a study of blood T cell repertoires in COVID-19 (dated by TCRdb to the early 2020s). Receptor amplification or capture employed the immunoSEQ multiplex PCR assay. TCRdb provides this immuneACCESS table in a form limited to in-frame rearrangements. Some clones are lacking; in checked studies, under half of them reflect an unresolved V gene, and why the rest are absent is not known. The sample contains 110,000 to 150,000 clones, over 70% of them found a single time. In total, the top ten clones hold roughly 12% of the sample. Material for sequencing was PBMCs or T cells enriched from blood (not recorded which). Every receptor here comes from a man between 60 and 75 years old who had recovered from COVID-19.

This clone was counted a few times. The gene calls are TRBV2 and TRBJ1-5; 12 nucleotides agree with TRBD1. V dropped 5 bases and J dropped 2; count of bases not matched to a gene: 13. The CDR3 runs to 19 residues. CDR1 and CDR2 from the germline V gene are SNHLY and FYNNEI. CDR3 nucleotide sequence: TGTGCCAGCAGTATGGGGGACAGGGGGCCGTGGGTAGGCAATCAGCCCCAGCATTTT. Protein product: CASSMGDRGPWVGNQPQHF. The full variable domain, in which reference TRBV2 and TRBJ1-5 provide the parts outside the CDR3, is EPEVTQTPSHQVTQMGQEVILRCVPISNHLYFYWYRQILGQKVEFLVSFYNNEISEKSEIFDDQFSVERPDGSNFTLKIRSTKLEDSAMYFCASSMGDRGPWVGNQPQHFGDGTRLSIL.

J is TRBJ2-3 and V is TRBV14; no firm D call. The V gene's germline CDR1 is SGHDN and CDR2 FVKESK. The V end was cut by 1 base, the J end by 5 bases, with 16 bases between. CDR3 size: 16 residues. Written as DNA, the CDR3 is TGTGCCAGCAGCCAAGGCCGAGCTAGGTATGGAGATACGCAGTATTTT. This sequence encodes CASSQGRARYGDTQYF. The full variable domain, in which reference TRBV14 and TRBJ2-3 provide the parts outside the CDR3, is EAGVTQFPSHSVIEKGQTVTLRCDPISGHDNLYWYRRVMGKEIKFLLHFVKESKQDESGMPNNRFLAERTGGTYSTLKVQPAELEDSGVYFCASSQGRARYGDTQYFGPGTRLTVL.

The chain is built from TRBV28 and TRBJ2-7; 9 nucleotides align to TRBD2. The length of the CDR3 is 14 residues. CDR1 is MDHEN, CDR2 SYDVKM, per germline. V gave up 6 bases and J gave up 4 bases; unmatched junction bases: 7. CDR3 coding DNA: TGTGCCAGCAGAGGGCTAGCGGGACTATACGAGCAGTACTTC. Translation: CASRGLAGLYEQYF.

V is TRBV29-1 and J is TRBJ2-3, with D uncertain. V dropped 4 bases and J dropped 5 bases, with 13 bases sitting between them. Germline values: CDR1 SQVTM, CDR2 ANQGSEA. The CDR3 extends over 13 amino acids. The CDR3 nucleotides are TGCAGCGTTGGAAGTCCGACGGGAGATACGCAGTATTTT. It translates to CSVGSPTGDTQYF.

This clone was found once. The V and J genes are TRBV11-2 and TRBJ2-1, with D perhaps TRBD2 (6 bases). The CDR3 consists of 12 residues. Deletions cut 3 bases from V and 7 bases from J, with 7 bases between. Germline V CDR1 and CDR2: SGHAT, FQNNGV. CDR3 sequence: CASSLSGNEQFF. CDR3 in DNA: TGTGCCAGCAGCTTGAGCGGGAATGAGCAGTTCTTC.

The V call is TRBV9, the J call TRBJ1-1; D may be TRBD1 (5 bases). Germline CDR1 reads SGDLS; CDR2 reads YYNGEE. The CDR3 sequence is 16 residues long. Trimming took off 0 bases at V and 0 bases at J, with 12 bases between the two ends. CDR3 sequence: CASSVARSRVNTEAFF. The CDR3 DNA is TGTGCCAGCAGCGTAGCTCGATCCAGGGTGAACACTGAAGCTTTCTTT.

This clone is a singleton in its sample. This sequence joins TRBV6-6 and TRBJ1-2; 7 bases align to TRBD1. The germline V gene has CDR1 MNHNY and CDR2 SVGAGI (reference sequence). The length of the CDR3 is 15 residues. The J segment lost 2 bases and the V segment lost 4 bases, leaving 7 bases of the junction unmatched. The CDR3 coding sequence is TGTGCCAGCAGTTCCCAAAGGGGGCCCAACTATGGCTACACCTTC. It is translated as CASSSQRGPNYGYTF.

The chain couples TRBV10-1 to TRBJ2-1; TRBD2 might be the D (6 bases). V lost 3 bases and J lost 9, with 18 bases in between. The CDR3 length is 15 residues. Germline V CDR1 and CDR2: WNHNN, SYGVQD (reference sequence). The CDR3 sequence is CASSDPGEVASEQFF. CDR3 nucleotides: TGCGCCAGCAGTGACCCGGGGGAGGTGGCGAGTGAGCAGTTCTTC.

The chain uses TRBV11-2 and TRBJ2-7, with D tentatively TRBD1 (5 bases). Between the trimmed V and J ends, which lost 1 base and 0 bases, there was a span of 10 bases. Germline V CDR1 and CDR2: SGHAT, FQNNGV. This CDR3 is 15 amino acids long. CDR3 DNA sequence: TGTGCCAGCAGCTTAGGAACCGACAGCTCCTACGAGCAGTACTTC. It codes for CASSLGTDSSYEQYF.

The rearrangement joins TRBV9 to TRBJ2-1; 12 positions match TRBD1. Germline V gene sequence: CDR1 SGDLS, CDR2 YYNGEE. The V gene end was trimmed by 1 base and the J gene end by 7 bases; junction bases not matched to a gene: 21. The CDR3 runs 21 residues. CDR3 nucleotide sequence: TGTGCCAGCAGCGTATCCCATCTCGGGACAGGGGGCAGCTTGTCTGATAATGAGCAGTTCTTC. Translating gives CASSVSHLGTGGSLSDNEQFF. Together with reference TRBV9 and TRBJ2-1, the CDR3 gives the full variable domain: DSGVTQTPKHLITATGQRVTLRCSPRSGDLSVYWYQQSLDQGLQFLIQYYNGEERAKGNILERFSAQQFPDLHSELNLSSLELGDSALYFCASSVSHLGTGGSLSDNEQFFGPGTRLTVL.

The chain recombines TRBV7-9 with TRBJ1-5, with D hard to call. The ends were cut back, 1 base at V and 2 bases at J, with 9 bases in the middle. CDR1 and CDR2 (germline): SEHNR, FQNEAQ (reference sequence). This CDR3 is built from 15 residues. The CDR3 DNA reads as TGTGCCAGCAGCTTAGGAGAGTCGGGCAATCAGCCCCAGCATTTT. This codes for CASSLGESGNQPQHF.

The chain combines TRBV25-1 with TRBJ2-7; 8 bases line up with TRBD1. Trimming removed 10 bases from V and 2 bases from J; junction bases left unmatched: 4. The CDR3 has 12 amino acids. Germline values: CDR1 MGHDK, CDR2 SYGVNS. The CDR3 region has the DNA TGTGCCACCGCGACAGGGGCCTACGAGCAGTACTTC. Protein: CATATGAYEQYF.

The rearrangement uses TRBV7-9 and TRBJ1-4; the D gene is possibly TRBD1 (6 bases). Germline lookup yields CDR1 SEHNR and CDR2 FQNEAQ (reference sequence). The CDR3 covers 13 residues. V lost 5 bases to trimming and J lost 7 bases, with 11 bases between them. The CDR3 nucleotides read TGTGCCAGCAGCCGGACAGAGCTTGAAAAACTGTTTTTT. Translated: CASSRTELEKLFF. The whole variable domain, remainder taken from reference TRBV7-9 and TRBJ1-4, is DTGVSQNPRHKITKRGQNVTFRCDPISEHNRLYWYRQTLGQGPEFLTYFQNEAQLEKSRLLSDRFSAERPKGSFSTLEIQRTEQGDSAMYLCASSRTELEKLFFGSGTQLSVL.

The rearrangement links TRBV27 to TRBJ1-1; D is undetermined. The V end was cut by 3 bases, the J end by 0 bases, with 5 bases between. Germline V CDR1 and CDR2: MNHEY, SMNVEV (reference sequence). CDR3 length: 13 residues. CDR3 in amino acids: CASSFGMNTEAFF. CDR3 DNA: TGTGCCAGCAGTTTCGGGATGAACACTGAAGCTTTCTTT.

The CDR3 sequence is CASSTTGSNTEAFF. CDR3 DNA sequence: TGTGCCAGTAGTACTACAGGATCGAACACTGAAGCTTTCTTT. The rearrangement links TRBV19 to TRBJ1-1, with a tentative D call TRBD1 (5 bases). Trimming removed 4 bases from V and 1 base from J, with 10 bases in between. From germline, CDR1 is LNHDA and CDR2 SQIVND (reference sequence). The CDR3 has 14 amino acids.

This rearrangement joins TRBV2 to TRBJ1-2; 7 bases map to TRBD1. With V trimmed by 2 bases and J by 5 bases, 14 bases remained unmatched. This CDR3 spans 17 amino acids. CDR1 and CDR2 (germline): SNHLY, FYNNEI. CDR3 protein: CASSELGTGVSSYGYTF. CDR3 in DNA: TGTGCCAGCAGTGAATTGGGTACAGGGGTTTCTAGTTATGGCTACACCTTC.

The rearrangement joins TRBV19 to TRBJ1-1, with unresolved D. The V gene's germline CDR1 is LNHDA and CDR2 SQIVND (reference sequence). Trimming pared 9 bases from V and 4 bases from J, leaving 12 bases between. CDR3 length: 12 amino acids. The DNA of the CDR3 is TGTGCCAGCGGGAGGTCGGGCACTGAAGCTTTCTTT. Translated: CASGRSGTEAFF.

The rearrangement uses TRBV28 and TRBJ2-2; 8 bases fit TRBD1. Germline V gene sequence: CDR1 MDHEN, CDR2 SYDVKM. The J segment lost 6 bases and the V segment lost 7 bases, leaving 10 bases of the junction unmatched. The CDR3 has 15 residues. The CDR3 reads CASKPRDRIAGELFF. CDR3 nucleotides: TGTGCCAGCAAACCCCGGGACAGGATCGCCGGGGAGCTGTTTTTT.

This chain joins TRBV2 and TRBJ1-1; maybe TRBD1 (6 bases). Germline V gene data show CDR1 as SNHLY and CDR2 as FYNNEI. CDR3 size: 14 residues. Trimming removed 6 bases from V and 4 bases from J, with 15 bases in between. In DNA form, the CDR3 reads TGTGCCAGCAGGGCAGGGGCTAGGGTCACTGAAGCTTTCTTT. It yields the protein CASRAGARVTEAFF.

This rearrangement joins TRBV27 to TRBJ1-2; D uncertain. V lost 3 bases and J 2 bases, leaving 7 bases between the germline ends. The length of the CDR3 is 13 residues. Germline V lookup: CDR1 MNHEY, CDR2 SMNVEV (reference sequence). Here the CDR3 reads CASSFGTNYGYTF. The DNA for the CDR3 is TGTGCCAGCAGTTTCGGTACCAACTATGGCTACACCTTC.

In this sample, this clone turned up once. The genes are TRBV27 and TRBJ2-1, with no clear D. Between the trimmed V and J ends, which lost 3 bases and 7 bases, there was a span of 13 bases. Germline V gene sequence: CDR1 MNHEY, CDR2 SMNVEV (reference sequence). The CDR3 sequence is 14 residues long. The CDR3 DNA sequence: TGTGCCAGCAGTTTTTTAGCAGCTTCAAATGAGCAGTTCTTC. This sequence encodes CASSFLAASNEQFF.

V usage is TRBV28 and J usage is TRBJ2-7, with a tentative D call TRBD1 (7 bases). The V end lost 8 bases, the J end lost 2 bases, and 13 bases lay between the germline ends. Germline V CDR1 and CDR2: MDHEN, SYDVKM. This CDR3 contains 13 residues. CDR3 DNA sequence: TGTGCCAGCCGGAGGGACAGCCCCTACGAGCAGTACTTC. This codes for CASRRDSPYEQYF.

The chain joins TRBV11-2 to TRBJ2-2; possibly TRBD2 for D (5 bases). From germline, CDR1 is SGHAT and CDR2 FQNNGV. Trimming cost V 5 bases and J 2 bases, with 15 bases left between them. The CDR3 is 16 residues long. The CDR3 region is CASSPRGSLNTGELFF. In nucleotides, the CDR3 is TGTGCCAGCAGCCCTCGGGGTAGCCTTAACACCGGGGAGCTGTTTTTT. The full variable domain, its missing parts supplied by reference TRBV11-2 and TRBJ2-2, is EAGVAQSPRYKIIEKRQSVAFWCNPISGHATLYWYQQILGQGPKLLIQFQNNGVVDDSQLPKDRFSAERLKGVDSTLKIQPAKLEDSAVYLCASSPRGSLNTGELFFGEGSRLTVL.

The table lists this clone with a few counts. V and J are TRBV11-2 and TRBJ2-3; TRBD2 agrees at 8 bases. The CDR3 consists of 13 residues. Looked up from germline, CDR1 is SGHAT and CDR2 is FQNNGV. Trimming cost V 1 base and J 11 bases; bases outside gene matches: 5. This chain's CDR3 is CASSLGGAGVQYF. The CDR3 DNA follows: TGTGCCAGCAGCTTAGGAGGAGCGGGGGTGCAGTATTTT.

V gene TRBV5-6 combines with J gene TRBJ2-5; TRBD2 is a possible D gene (6 bases). Per germline, CDR1 SGHDT and CDR2 YYEEEE. With 0 bases removed from V and 1 base from J, the gap between germline ends came to 10 bases. CDR3 length equals 15 residues. Written as DNA, the CDR3 is TGTGCCAGCAGCTTGGAGGGGAGGCCCCAAGAGACCCAGTACTTC. Its translation: CASSLEGRPQETQYF.

This rearrangement joins TRBV5-1 to TRBJ2-7, with TRBD2 matching over 11 bases. The V gene's germline CDR1 is SGHRS and CDR2 YFSETQ. This CDR3 comprises 15 residues. With 0 bases clipped from V and 2 bases from J, the junction kept 1 base outside the gene matches. In DNA, the CDR3 is TGCGCCAGCAGCTTGGGACTAGCGGGAACCTACGAGCAGTACTTC. It specifies CASSLGLAGTYEQYF.